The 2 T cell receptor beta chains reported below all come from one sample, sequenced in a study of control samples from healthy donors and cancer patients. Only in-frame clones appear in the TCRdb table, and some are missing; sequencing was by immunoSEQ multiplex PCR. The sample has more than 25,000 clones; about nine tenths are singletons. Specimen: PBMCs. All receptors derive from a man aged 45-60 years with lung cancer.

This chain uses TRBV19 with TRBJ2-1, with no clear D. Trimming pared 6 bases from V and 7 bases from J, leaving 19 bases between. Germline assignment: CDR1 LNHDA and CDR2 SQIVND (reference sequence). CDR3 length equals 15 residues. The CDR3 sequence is CASSEDQPGVNEQFF. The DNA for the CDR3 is TGTGCCAGTAGCGAAGATCAACCTGGGGTAAATGAGCAGTTCTTC.

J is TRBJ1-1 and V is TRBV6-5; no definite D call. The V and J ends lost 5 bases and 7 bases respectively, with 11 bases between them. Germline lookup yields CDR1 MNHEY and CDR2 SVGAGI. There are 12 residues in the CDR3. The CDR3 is CASSPWDYEAFF. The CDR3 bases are TGTGCCAGCAGTCCCTGGGATTATGAAGCTTTCTTT.